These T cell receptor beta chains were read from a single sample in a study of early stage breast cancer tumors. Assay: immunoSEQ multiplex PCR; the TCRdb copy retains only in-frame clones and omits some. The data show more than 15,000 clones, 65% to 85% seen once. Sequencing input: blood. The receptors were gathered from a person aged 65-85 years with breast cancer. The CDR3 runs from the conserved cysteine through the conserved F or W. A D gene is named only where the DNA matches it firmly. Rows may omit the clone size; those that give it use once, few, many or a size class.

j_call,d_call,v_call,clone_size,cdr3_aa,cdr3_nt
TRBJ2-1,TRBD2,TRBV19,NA,CASSIVRGLAHEQFF,TGTGCCAGTAGTATAGTAAGAGGACTAGCACATGAGCAGTTCTTC
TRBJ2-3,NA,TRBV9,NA,CASSVAWQGGTDTQYF,TGTGCCAGCAGCGTCGCGTGGCAGGGTGGCACAGATACGCAGTATTTT
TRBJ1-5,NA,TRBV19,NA,CASSIIVGPQPQHF,TGTGCCAGTAGTATAATAGTTGGTCCTCAGCCCCAGCATTTT
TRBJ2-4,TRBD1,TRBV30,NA,CAWSWDRGAKNIQYF,TGTGCCTGGAGTTGGGACAGGGGGGCCAAAAACATTCAGTACTTC
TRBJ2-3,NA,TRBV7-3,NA,CASSLSDRNTDTQYF,TGTGCCAGCAGCTTGTCTGACAGGAACACAGATACGCAGTATTTT
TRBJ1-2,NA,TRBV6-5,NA,CASSPGALYGYTF,TGTGCCAGCTCCCCAGGGGCCCTCTATGGCTACACCTTC
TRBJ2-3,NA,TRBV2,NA,CASSESGRARNTDTQYF,TGTGCCAGCAGTGAGTCTGGCAGGGCGCGGAACACAGATACGCAGTATTTT
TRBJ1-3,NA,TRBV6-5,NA,CASSYLGQSSGNTIYF,TGTGCCAGCAGTTACCTTGGACAGAGCTCTGGAAACACCATATATTTT
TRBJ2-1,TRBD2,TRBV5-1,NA,CASSLASGGLSYNEQFF,TGCGCCAGCAGCTTGGCTAGCGGGGGCCTCTCCTACAATGAGCAGTTCTTC
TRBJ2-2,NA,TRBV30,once,CAWSTQITGELFF,TGTGCCTGGAGTACACAAATCACCGGGGAGCTGTTTTTT
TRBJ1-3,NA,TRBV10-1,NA,CASSPLGNTIYF,TGCGCCAGCAGCCCCTTGGGAAACACCATATATTTT
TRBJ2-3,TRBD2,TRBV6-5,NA,CASSFGTTGPTDTQYF,TGTGCCAGCAGTTTCGGGACTACTGGACCCACAGATACGCAGTATTTT
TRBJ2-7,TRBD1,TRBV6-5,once,CASSNPGQGPNEQYF,TGTGCCAGCAGTAACCCGGGACAGGGGCCCAACGAGCAGTACTTC
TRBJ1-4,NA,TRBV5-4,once,CASSQQGANEKLFF,TGTGCCAGCAGCCAACAGGGAGCTAATGAAAAACTGTTTTTT
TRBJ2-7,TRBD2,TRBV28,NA,CASSLAGPYEQYF,TGTGCCAGCAGCCTAGCGGGGCCCTACGAGCAGTACTTC
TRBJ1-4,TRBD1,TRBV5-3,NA,CARSPFRDRVEKLFF,TGTGCCAGAAGCCCCTTCCGGGACAGGGTTGAAAAACTGTTTTTT
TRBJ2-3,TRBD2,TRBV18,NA,CASSPLAGVSTDTQYF,TGTGCCAGCTCACCTTTAGCGGGGGTGAGCACAGATACGCAGTATTTT
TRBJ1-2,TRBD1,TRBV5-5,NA,CASSLDRAYGYTF,TGTGCCAGCAGCCTTGACAGGGCCTATGGCTACACCTTC
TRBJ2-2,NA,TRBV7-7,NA,CASSVEEVGGELFF,TGTGCCAGCAGCGTGGAGGAGGTTGGCGGGGAGCTGTTTTTT
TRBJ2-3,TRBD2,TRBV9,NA,CASSVVSGGVADTQYF,TGTGCCAGCAGCGTCGTTAGCGGGGGGGTGGCAGATACGCAGTATTTT
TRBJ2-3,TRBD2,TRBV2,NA,CASSAGLSVDTQYF,TGTGCCAGCAGTGCGGGACTATCTGTGGATACGCAGTATTTT
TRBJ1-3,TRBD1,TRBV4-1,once,CASSIWGTGTGNTIYF,TGCGCCAGCAGCATCTGGGGGACAGGGACTGGAAACACCATATATTTT
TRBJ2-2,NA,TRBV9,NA,CASSPPDTSNTGELFF,TGTGCCAGCAGCCCGCCGGACACTTCGAACACCGGGGAGCTGTTTTTT
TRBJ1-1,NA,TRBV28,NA,CASSFGGSTEAFF,TGTGCCAGCAGTTTTGGGGGGTCCACTGAAGCTTTCTTT
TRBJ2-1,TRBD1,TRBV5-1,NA,CASSLAPQGVGQFF,TGCGCCAGCAGCTTGGCGCCCCAGGGGGTAGGGCAGTTCTTC
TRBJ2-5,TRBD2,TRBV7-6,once,CASSPLLAGGETQYF,TGTGCCAGCAGCCCCCTTCTGGCGGGGGGAGAGACCCAGTACTTC
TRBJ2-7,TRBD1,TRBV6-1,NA,CASSGEGDSSYEQYF,TGTGCCAGCAGCGGAGAAGGGGACAGCTCCTACGAGCAGTACTTC
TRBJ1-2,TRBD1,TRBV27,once,CASSGTGQANYGYTF,TGTGCCAGCAGCGGGACAGGGCAAGCTAACTATGGCTACACCTTC
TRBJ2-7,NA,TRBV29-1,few,CSVEIGGFYEQYF,TGCAGCGTTGAGATTGGGGGCTTCTACGAGCAGTACTTC
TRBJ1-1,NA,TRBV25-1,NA,CASSESRGMTEAFF,TGTGCCAGCAGTGAATCCCGGGGGATGACTGAAGCTTTCTTT
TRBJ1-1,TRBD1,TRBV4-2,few,CASSQDQAGGRVTEAFF,TGTGCCAGCAGCCAAGATCAGGCAGGGGGACGAGTCACTGAAGCTTTCTTT
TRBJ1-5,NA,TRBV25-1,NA,CASWSGRVAQPQHF,TGTGCCAGTTGGTCGGGCAGGGTAGCTCAGCCCCAGCATTTT
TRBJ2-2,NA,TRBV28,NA,CASSFAPAGTGELFF,TGTGCCAGCAGTTTCGCGCCGGCGGGGACCGGGGAGCTGTTTTTT